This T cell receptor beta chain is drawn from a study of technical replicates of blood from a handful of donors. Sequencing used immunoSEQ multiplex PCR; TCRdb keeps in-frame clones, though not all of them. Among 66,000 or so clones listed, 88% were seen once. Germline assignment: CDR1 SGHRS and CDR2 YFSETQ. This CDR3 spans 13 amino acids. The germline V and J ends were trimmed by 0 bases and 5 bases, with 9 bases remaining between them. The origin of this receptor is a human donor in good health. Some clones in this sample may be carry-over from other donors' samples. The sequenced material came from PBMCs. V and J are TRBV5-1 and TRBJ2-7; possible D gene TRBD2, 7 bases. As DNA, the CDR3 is TGCGCCAGCAGCTTGGGCGGGGGCAACGAGCAGTACTTC. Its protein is CASSLGGGNEQYF.